These 21 T cell receptor beta chains were all obtained from the same sample, sequenced in a study of cytomegalovirus exposure and HLA in healthy donors. PCR used 60 Vbeta primers and 13 Jbeta primers. Assay: immunoSEQ multiplex PCR; the TCRdb copy retains only in-frame clones and omits some. This sample has 120,000 or so clones, with around 80% found just once. The source material was PBMCs. The origin of the receptors is a young man in good health and CMV-seronegative.

This chain connects TRBV10-3 to TRBJ1-1; D remains ambiguous. The CDR3 loop spans 14 amino acids. V was shortened by 5 bases and J by 4 bases, with 14 bases between the two germline ends. Germline V CDR1 and CDR2: ENHRY, SYGVKD. This chain's CDR3 is CAISLNRVSTEAFF. DNA for the CDR3: TGTGCCATCAGTCTTAATCGAGTGAGCACTGAAGCTTTCTTT.

The chain uses TRBV19 and TRBJ2-3, with D possibly being TRBD2 (6 bases). CDR3 length equals 13 residues. CDR1 is LNHDA and CDR2 is SQIVND in the germline V gene (reference sequence). The V and J ends lost 6 bases and 3 bases respectively, with 10 bases between them. This CDR3 is CASRASATDTQYF. In nucleotides, the CDR3 is TGTGCCAGTAGGGCTAGCGCGACAGATACGCAGTATTTT.

CDR3 amino acids: CASSLSRGGGNTIYF. CDR3 nucleotides: TGTGCCAGCAGCTTGAGCAGGGGTGGCGGAAACACCATATATTTT. This chain joins TRBV5-4 and TRBJ1-3, with D possibly matching TRBD1 (6 bases). The CDR3 contains 15 residues. Germline values: CDR1 SGHNT, CDR2 YYREEE (reference sequence). The V end was cut by 1 base, the J end by 4 bases, with 12 bases between.

A single count supports this clone. V is TRBV13 and J is TRBJ2-5; a weak D match, TRBD1 (5 bases). The DNA end is a closer match to TRBJ2-7, so the J assignment may be wrong. Germline V gene data show CDR1 as PRHDT and CDR2 as FYEKMQ (reference sequence). The CDR3 length is 14 residues. DNA of the CDR3: TGTGCCAGCAGCTTCCCAGGGTTCATCAACGAGCAGTACTTC. This sequence encodes CASSFPGFINEQYF.

CDR3 coding DNA: TGTGCCAGCTCCCGGGGTCCTAATGAAAAACTGTTTTTT. Translating it yields CASSRGPNEKLFF. The gene calls are TRBV19 and TRBJ1-4, with D hard to call. V was pared by 9 bases and J by 3 bases, with 11 bases between. The length of the CDR3 is 13 residues. Germline V CDR1 and CDR2: LNHDA, SQIVND (reference sequence).

The chain links TRBV18 to TRBJ2-6, with 7 bases identical to TRBD1. The CDR3 totals 18 residues. J lost 0 bases, V lost 3 bases, and 8 bases had no gene match. Germline values: CDR1 KGHSH, CDR2 LQKENI. The DNA of the CDR3 is TGTGCCAGCTCACCGCAGGGGGACGTCAGCTCTGGGGCCAACGTCCTGACTTTC. Its translation is CASSPQGDVSSGANVLTF. The complete variable domain, with remaining parts taken from reference TRBV18 and TRBJ2-6, reads NAGVMQNPRHLVRRRGQEARLRCSPMKGHSHVYWYRQLPEEGLKFMVYLQKENIIDESGMPKERFSAEFPKEGPSILRIQQVVRGDSAAYFCASSPQGDVSSGANVLTFGAGSRLTVL.

The CDR3 coding sequence is TGTGCCAGCAGTTACCTCCGGGACAGGGGTAACGAGCAGTACTTC. Translation gives CASSYLRDRGNEQYF. The rearrangement links TRBV6-5 to TRBJ2-7; the match to TRBD1 covers 10 bases. Losses at the gene ends were 2 bases for V and 5 bases for J; bases not matched to a gene: 6. Germline-derived CDR1 and CDR2 are MNHEY and SVGAGI. The CDR3 extends over 15 amino acids.

In this sample, this clone turned up once. The rearrangement links TRBV19 to TRBJ2-7; perhaps TRBD2 as D (6 bases). The V gene's germline CDR1 is LNHDA and CDR2 SQIVND (reference sequence). This CDR3 spans 11 amino acids. V lost 4 bases, J lost 9 bases, and 10 bases lay in between. The CDR3 sequence is CASSNGRGQYF. The CDR3 bases are TGTGCCAGTAGTAACGGGCGGGGGCAGTACTTC.

The rearrangement uses TRBV28 and TRBJ2-1, with 8 bases lining up with TRBD2. This CDR3 contains 14 residues. V lost 8 bases to trimming and J lost 2 bases; unmatched junction nucleotides: 5. Germline-derived CDR1 and CDR2 are MDHEN and SYDVKM. CDR3 DNA sequence: TGTGCCAGCCGTTCGGGGGGGACCTACAATGAGCAGTTCTTC. It translates to CASRSGGTYNEQFF.

This chain connects TRBV2 to TRBJ2-1, with a weak D call TRBD2 (5 bases). The CDR3 sequence is 14 residues long. V was pared by 4 bases and J by 8 bases, with 15 bases between. Germline CDR1 SNHLY, CDR2 FYNNEI. The CDR3 sequence is CASSVEGHGDEQFF. CDR3 in DNA: TGTGCCAGCAGTGTTGAGGGCCACGGCGATGAGCAGTTCTTC. The entire variable domain, with the rest obtained from reference TRBV2 and TRBJ2-1, is as follows: EPEVTQTPSHQVTQMGQEVILRCVPISNHLYFYWYRQILGQKVEFLVSFYNNEISEKSEIFDDQFSVERPDGSNFTLKIRSTKLEDSAMYFCASSVEGHGDEQFFGPGTRLTVL.

This clone was seen more than once but under ten times. The V gene is TRBV4-2, the J gene TRBJ2-7; unclear D gene. Per the germline V gene, CDR1 is LGHNA and CDR2 is YNFKEQ. Trimming cost V 0 bases and J 6 bases, with 12 bases left between them. The CDR3 extends over 14 amino acids. CDR3 sequence reads: CASSQELSSREQYV. The CDR3 nucleotides read TGTGCCAGCAGCCAAGAATTGTCTAGTCGCGAGCAGTACGTC.

The CDR3 DNA is TGTGCCAGCAGCGTACCCCAGACAGAAAACTACGAGCAGTACTTC. Its protein product is CASSVPQTENYEQYF. V usage is TRBV6-5 and J usage is TRBJ2-7, with a tentative D call TRBD1 (5 bases). The germline CDR1 and CDR2 sequences are MNHEY and SVGAGI. This CDR3 is 15 amino acids long. Between the trimmed V and J ends, which lost 6 bases and 3 bases, there was a span of 18 bases.

V and J are TRBV6-5 and TRBJ2-7, with 9 bases lining up with TRBD1. V was pared by 6 bases and J by 2 bases, with 5 bases of the junction left unmatched. Germline V gene sequence: CDR1 MNHEY, CDR2 SVGAGI. CDR3 size: 14 residues. CDR3 DNA: TGTGCCAGCAGCCGACAGGGGGGAGCCTACGAGCAGTACTTC. This codes for CASSRQGGAYEQYF.

The V and J genes are TRBV4-1 and TRBJ1-2; 7 bases line up with TRBD1. Germline CDR1 and CDR2: MGHRA and YSYEKL. J gave up 0 bases and V 6 bases, and 10 bases lay outside the gene matches. The CDR3 covers 16 residues. CDR3 DNA: TGCGCCAGCAGTCGTTCTCCGGGACAGCCTAACTATGGCTACACCTTC. This translates into CASSRSPGQPNYGYTF.

This clone turned up a few times. The chain combines TRBV4-2 with TRBJ1-4, with no clear D. Germline CDR1 and CDR2: LGHNA and YNFKEQ. Trimming removed 3 bases from V and 0 bases from J, with 11 bases in between. CDR3 size: 16 residues. The CDR3 bases are TGTGCCAGCAGCCAGACCCCAGGTGCAACTAATGAAAAACTGTTTTTT. Translated: CASSQTPGATNEKLFF.

The chain joins TRBV21-1 to TRBJ1-4. TRBV21-1 is flagged as a pseudogene. The CDR3 is made up of 16 amino acids. The CDR3 sequence is CASSKVGGGGHEKLFF. The CDR3 coding sequence is TGTGCCAGCAGCAAAGTAGGGGGAGGGGGGCATGAAAAACTGTTTTTT.

This chain connects TRBV5-4 to TRBJ2-7, with TRBD2 identical over 8 bases. Germline V gives CDR1 SGHNT, CDR2 YYREEE (reference sequence). This CDR3 is built from 14 residues. V was clipped by 4 bases and J by 6 bases; unmatched bases: 9. The CDR3 nucleotides read TGTGCCAGCAGCCCAAATGGACTAGCCGGCGAGCAGTACGTC. This sequence encodes CASSPNGLAGEQYV.

The chain employs TRBV27 and TRBJ2-7, with D maybe TRBD1 (6 bases). V was clipped by 9 bases and J by 5 bases, with 17 bases between them. In germline, CDR1 is MNHEY, CDR2 SMNVEV (reference sequence). CDR3 length equals 13 residues. The CDR3 loop reads CASSYDRFHEQYV. The CDR3 DNA sequence: TGTGCCAGTTCCTACGACAGGTTCCACGAGCAGTACGTC.

This sequence joins TRBV4-3 and TRBJ2-6; 15 bases are a match to TRBD2. The CDR3 has 19 residues. Per the germline V gene, CDR1 is LGHNA and CDR2 is YSLEER. The junction had 3 bases not matched to a gene; V was cut back by 3 bases and J by 0 bases. CDR3 loop: CASSHWTSGRVSGANVLTF. The DNA of the CDR3 is TGCGCCAGCAGCCATTGGACTAGCGGGAGGGTCTCTGGGGCCAACGTCCTGACTTTC.

V and J are TRBV5-4 and TRBJ2-2; a possible D gene is TRBD1 (5 bases). Trimming left V 4 bases short and J 1 base short, with 8 bases between. The germline CDR1 and CDR2 sequences are SGHNT and YYREEE (reference sequence). This CDR3 is 14 amino acids long. The CDR3 loop reads CASSLQGNTGELFF. The CDR3 region has the DNA TGTGCCAGCAGCCTGCAGGGGAACACCGGGGAGCTGTTTTTT.

The chain is built from TRBV10-3 and TRBJ2-5, with 7 bases matching TRBD2. The ends lost 3 bases at V and 4 bases at J; junction bases unmatched: 14. CDR3 length: 17 amino acids. CDR1 is ENHRY and CDR2 is SYGVKD in the germline V gene. The CDR3 sequence: CAISDGSERWEGETQYF. For the CDR3, the DNA is TGTGCCATCAGTGACGGTTCGGAGAGATGGGAGGGAGAGACCCAGTACTTC.